This note documents a single T cell receptor beta chain sequence. Its target is not known. Assays captured 95,000 to 100,000 TCR templates per sample. Sequenced by immunoSEQ multiplex PCR; TCRdb stores in-frame clones only, minus some. Counted here are about 50,000 clones, 85% to 95% occurring once; the ten biggest clones make up about a sixth. The ends were cut back, 4 bases at V and 0 bases at J, with 11 bases in the middle. Germline CDR1 reads MGHRA; CDR2 reads YSYEKL. The CDR3 consists of 15 residues. The sample originates from a study of siplizumab effects on memory and regulatory T cells. General study findings and limits: Confirmation that proliferating Tregs from siplizumab cultures had suppressive function was not obtained. In controls, roughly 25% of mappable alloreactive CD4+ clones were Treg-derived on average, versus around 70% with siplizumab.

Sequencing was performed on CD8+ T cells sorted from blood. This receptor was obtained from a human donor in good health. V usage is TRBV4-1 and J usage is TRBJ2-3; the D gene could be TRBD1 or TRBD2 (5 bases each). DNA for the CDR3: TGCGCCAGCAGCCTTAGCCGGGACAGCACAGATACGCAGTATTTT. Its translation is CASSLSRDSTDTQYF.